Below, 22 T cell receptor beta chains from the same sample are listed, as sequenced in a study of blood T cell repertoires in COVID-19. This table comes from immunoSEQ multiplex PCR, and its TCRdb copy is limited to in-frame clones, with some not included. The table includes 310,000 or so clones, roughly 90% detected once. The sequenced sample consisted of peripheral blood. The receptors were gathered from a young man who had recovered from COVID-19.

V usage is TRBV9 and J usage is TRBJ2-7; 8 positions match TRBD1. The trim removed 5 bases at V and 7 bases at J, leaving 11 bases unmatched. CDR3 length: 14 residues. Germline loops: CDR1 SGDLS, CDR2 YYNGEE. CDR3: CASSRQGLFQEQYF. CDR3 in DNA: TGTGCCAGCAGTCGACAGGGGCTCTTCCAGGAGCAGTACTTC.

The rearrangement uses TRBV4-2 and TRBJ2-5; D might be TRBD1 (5 bases). The CDR3 has 13 amino acids. The germline V and J ends were trimmed by 0 bases and 7 bases, with 9 bases remaining between them. The germline CDR1 and CDR2 sequences are LGHNA and YNFKEQ. The CDR3 loop is CASSQDREGTQYF. In DNA form, the CDR3 reads TGTGCCAGCAGCCAAGACAGGGAAGGGACCCAGTACTTC.

This chain connects TRBV2 to TRBJ2-5, with 7 bases identical to TRBD1. Germline V gene sequence: CDR1 SNHLY, CDR2 FYNNEI. J was trimmed by 2 bases and V by 2 bases; bases with no gene match: 2. This CDR3 contains 14 residues. CDR3 DNA: TGTGCCAGCAGTGAATCGACAGGGCAAGAGACCCAGTACTTC. Its translation: CASSESTGQETQYF.

This rearrangement joins TRBV30 to TRBJ2-1; possibly TRBD2 for D (6 bases). Germline CDR1 GTSNPN, CDR2 SVGIG (reference sequence). V lost 4 bases to trimming and J lost 3 bases, with 10 bases between them. This CDR3 has 13 residues. The CDR3 loop reads CAWNSGVYNEQFF. The CDR3 DNA reads as TGTGCCTGGAATAGCGGAGTCTACAATGAGCAGTTCTTC.

The rearrangement joins TRBV7-9 to TRBJ1-5, with D possibly TRBD1 on 6 matching bases. Trimming took off 1 base at V and 2 bases at J, with 21 bases between the two ends. The CDR3 totals 19 residues. Per the germline V gene, CDR1 is SEHNR and CDR2 is FQNEAQ (reference sequence). The CDR3 loop reads CASSLERDTTRSGNQPQHF. DNA of the CDR3: TGTGCCAGCAGCTTAGAAAGGGACACCACGCGAAGTGGCAATCAGCCCCAGCATTTT.

This chain links TRBV25-1 with TRBJ1-1; D possibly corresponds to TRBD1 (6 bases). Trimming pared 5 bases from V and 6 bases from J, leaving 10 bases between. The germline gives CDR1 MGHDK, CDR2 SYGVNS. This CDR3 comprises 12 residues. In nucleotides, the CDR3 is TGTGCCAGCAGTAGTTCAGGGGCTGAAGCTTTCTTT. It codes for CASSSSGAEAFF.

The chain combines TRBV19 with TRBJ1-2; D is uncertain. V lost 1 base and J 0 bases, leaving 15 bases between the germline ends. From germline, CDR1 is LNHDA and CDR2 SQIVND (reference sequence). The CDR3 has 17 amino acids. In nucleotides, the CDR3 is TGTGCCAGTAGTATAGCCTCCCGGAGCCGTACTAACTATGGCTACACCTTC. It translates to CASSIASRSRTNYGYTF.

The gene calls are TRBV5-1 and TRBJ2-5, with 14 bases aligning to TRBD2. With V trimmed by 3 bases and J by 7 bases, 5 bases remained unmatched. The CDR3 runs 15 residues. Per the germline V gene, CDR1 is SGHRS and CDR2 is YFSETQ. The CDR3, as DNA: TGCGCCAGCAGCTCGACTAGCGGGGGGGTTGTGACCCAGTACTTC. Protein: CASSSTSGGVVTQYF.

The CDR3 here is CASSPSVVAFSYEQYF. CDR3 DNA sequence: TGTGCCAGCAGCCCCTCGGTGGTAGCATTTTCCTACGAGCAGTACTTC. V gene TRBV9 combines with J gene TRBJ2-7; D call uncertain. This CDR3 contains 16 residues. V was clipped by 4 bases and J by 1 base, with 18 bases between them. CDR1 is SGDLS, CDR2 YYNGEE, per germline.

V is TRBV19 and J is TRBJ1-4; 7 bases map to TRBD1. The CDR3 is made up of 14 amino acids. V shed 5 bases, J shed 4 bases, and the junction held 4 bases outside the gene matches. CDR1 is LNHDA, CDR2 SQIVND, per germline (reference sequence). The CDR3 here is CASSRDSYNEKLFF. The DNA for the CDR3 is TGTGCCAGTAGTCGGGACAGTTATAATGAAAAACTGTTTTTT.

This rearrangement joins TRBV12-3 or TRBV12-4 to TRBJ1-2; TRBD1 agrees at 8 bases. This CDR3 is 13 amino acids long. V lost 5 bases, J lost 3 bases, and 2 bases stayed unmatched. In DNA form, the CDR3 reads TGTGCCAGCAGTGCAGGGGGCTACTATGGCTACACCTTC. Its translation: CASSAGGYYGYTF.

The genes are TRBV6-1 and TRBJ1-2, with D possibly matching TRBD1 (5 bases). The ends were cut back, 1 base at V and 5 bases at J, with 11 bases in the middle. In germline, CDR1 is MNHNS, CDR2 SASEGT. This CDR3 has 14 residues. The CDR3 region has the DNA TGTGCCAGCAGTGAAGAATGGGGGGGATATGGCTACACCTTC. Its translation is CASSEEWGGYGYTF.

This clone has just one count. The chain carries TRBV21-1 and TRBJ1-2. TRBV21-1 is described as a pseudogene. The CDR3 is 15 residues long. DNA for the CDR3: TGTGCCAGCAGCAAAATTGGACCCCCGGGAGGTGGCTACACCTTC. Encoded protein: CASSKIGPPGGGYTF.

The V and J genes are TRBV4-1 and TRBJ1-2; D perhaps matches TRBD1 (6 bases). V was pared by 4 bases and J by 6 bases, with 18 bases between. The CDR3 extends over 15 amino acids. CDR1 is MGHRA, CDR2 YSYEKL, per germline. As DNA, the CDR3 is TGCGCCAGCAGCCCCCTACAGGGAAAGACCGATGGCTACACCTTC. As protein: CASSPLQGKTDGYTF.

The chain has TRBV6-5 and TRBJ1-5; D is possibly TRBD1 (5 bases). This CDR3 is 15 amino acids long. Germline CDR1 and CDR2: MNHEY and SVGAGI. Trimming shortened V by 11 bases and J by 2 bases, and 19 bases separated the two germline ends. In DNA, the CDR3 is TGTGCCGGCCGACGGGACTTTTGGGGCAATCAGCCCCAGCATTTT. This codes for CAGRRDFWGNQPQHF.

The chain recombines TRBV18 with TRBJ1-1; D uncertain. This CDR3 spans 13 amino acids. Germline V gives CDR1 KGHSH, CDR2 LQKENI. V dropped 3 bases and J dropped 8 bases, with 13 bases sitting between them. The CDR3 nucleotides read TGTGCCAGCTCACCTACGTTAGAACTCGAAGCTTTCTTT. The encoded protein is CASSPTLELEAFF.

The chain joins TRBV27 to TRBJ2-2; perhaps TRBD1 as D (6 bases). The germline V gene encodes CDR1 MNHEY and CDR2 SMNVEV (reference sequence). The CDR3 is 15 amino acids. The ends were cut back, 5 bases at V and 6 bases at J, with 16 bases in the middle. The CDR3 spells CASSPNSGDAGELFF. CDR3 coding DNA: TGTGCCAGCAGTCCAAACTCAGGGGACGCCGGGGAGCTGTTTTTT.

The chain is built from TRBV13 and TRBJ2-1; 8 bases line up with TRBD2. Trimming took 1 base from V and 2 from J; bases not matched to a gene: 4. There are 16 residues in the CDR3. Per the germline V gene, CDR1 is PRHDT and CDR2 is FYEKMQ (reference sequence). The CDR3 region has the DNA TGTGCCAGCAGCTTAGACGGGGGGGTTACCTACAATGAGCAGTTCTTC. It is translated as CASSLDGGVTYNEQFF.

V is TRBV30 and J is TRBJ2-3, with D perhaps TRBD2 (6 bases). V dropped 0 bases and J dropped 4 bases, with 14 bases sitting between them. In germline, CDR1 is GTSNPN, CDR2 SVGIG (reference sequence). This CDR3 is 15 amino acids long. The chain's CDR3 is CAWSVGQPGADTQYF. The CDR3 nucleotides read TGTGCCTGGAGTGTCGGTCAACCGGGGGCAGATACGCAGTATTTT.

The chain is built from TRBV6-5 and TRBJ1-3; D call uncertain. CDR1 is MNHEY and CDR2 is SVGAGI in the germline V gene. With 0 bases removed from V and 5 bases from J, the gap between germline ends came to 8 bases. This CDR3 region has 14 residues. The CDR3, as DNA: TGTGCCAGCAGTTACTCATTAGCTCGAAACACCATATATTTT. This sequence encodes CASSYSLARNTIYF.

A single count supports this clone. The V and J genes are TRBV7-6 and TRBJ2-5; 7 nucleotides line up with TRBD1. With 5 bases clipped from V and 1 base from J, the junction kept 10 bases outside the gene matches. Per the germline V gene, CDR1 is SGHVS and CDR2 is FNYEAQ. This CDR3 has 16 residues. The CDR3 nucleotides read TGTGCCAGCAGCCTGAGACCCGGGACAGTCCAAGAGACCCAGTACTTC. Translation gives CASSLRPGTVQETQYF.

This clone is a singleton in its sample. The chain is built from TRBV4-3 and TRBJ1-1, with unresolved D. Germline CDR1 reads LGHNA; CDR2 reads YSLEER. The CDR3 covers 13 residues. With 4 bases removed from V and 1 base from J, the gap between germline ends came to 7 bases. The DNA for the CDR3 is TGCGCCAGCAGCCGCGAACGGAACACTGAAGCTTTCTTT. Amino acids: CASSRERNTEAFF.